This T cell receptor beta chain is from a study of T-cell memory formation after mild COVID-19. The ends were cut back, 6 bases at V and 8 bases at J, with 5 bases in the middle. The CDR3 sequence is 10 residues long. TCRdb re-called the 5' RACE reads with MiXCR, one entry per CDR3 protein. The sample records around 100,000 distinct CDR3 sequences, over 8.5% being singletons. Input material: PBMCs or a T cell subset sorted from them (not recorded which). The clonotype comes from a man aged 18 to 29 who had mild COVID-19 (a few samples of this study predate the infection). Cell type and time point are not known. V gene TRBV12-3 or TRBV12-4 combines with J gene TRBJ2-1; no reliable D call. The DNA of the CDR3 is TGTGCCAGCAGGGGCGATGAGCAGTTCTTC. Encoded protein: CASRGDEQFF.